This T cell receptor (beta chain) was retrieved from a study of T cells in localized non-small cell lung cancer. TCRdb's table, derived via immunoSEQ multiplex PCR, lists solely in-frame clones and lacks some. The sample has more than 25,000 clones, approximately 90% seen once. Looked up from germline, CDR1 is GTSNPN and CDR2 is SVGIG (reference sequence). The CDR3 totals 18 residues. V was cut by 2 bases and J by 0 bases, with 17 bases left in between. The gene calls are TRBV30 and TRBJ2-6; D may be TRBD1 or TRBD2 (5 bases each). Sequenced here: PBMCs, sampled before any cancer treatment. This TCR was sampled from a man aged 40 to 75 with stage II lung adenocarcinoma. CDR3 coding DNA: TGTGCCTGGAGTTCCGGGACGGAAGGACACTCTGGGGCCAACGTCCTGACTTTC. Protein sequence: CAWSSGTEGHSGANVLTF. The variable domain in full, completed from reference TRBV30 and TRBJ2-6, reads SQTIHQWPATLVQPVGSPLSLECTVEGTSNPNLYWYRQAAGRGLQLLFYSVGIGQISSEVPQNLSASRPQDRQFILSSKKLLLSDSGFYLCAWSSGTEGHSGANVLTFGAGSRLTVL.